This T cell receptor (beta chain) stems from a study of regulatory T cells in long-lasting Graves disease. Building the TCR beta libraries relied on iRepertoire HTBI primers, and CDR3 regions underwent Arm-PCR. TCRdb called the multiplex PCR reads again in MiXCR, with one record for every CDR3 protein. The table lists around 420,000 distinct CDR3 sequences, around 16% of them singletons. In this sample, this clonotype turned up many times. Time point of the sample: newly diagnosed GD, antithyroid drugs for less than 3 months. The TCR library was prepared using RNA isolated from PBMCs. The CDR3 is 15 amino acids. Looked up from germline, CDR1 is SGHAT and CDR2 is FQNNGV. The ends lost 1 base at V and 6 bases at J; junction bases unmatched: 9. The sample was also linked to a second study, of T cells in Graves' hyperthyroidism and ophthalmopathy.

V is TRBV11-2 and J is TRBJ2-7; 7 bases are shared with TRBD2. This receptor was taken from a woman in her 40s with Graves disease. This material consisted of peripheral blood mononuclear cells (PBMCs), taken at new diagnosis, from a patient treated with antithyroid drugs. CDR3 sequence reads: CASSLGRELIGEQYF. DNA for the CDR3: TGTGCCAGCAGCTTAGGGCGGGAGCTGATAGGCGAGCAGTACTTC.